The subject of this entry is one TCR beta chain. Profiled with immunoSEQ multiplex PCR; TCRdb holds only in-frame clones, not every one. The sample holds fewer than 60,000 clones, roughly 92% seen once. Germline values: CDR1 LGHNA, CDR2 YSLEER. The V and J ends lost 0 bases and 3 bases respectively, with 20 bases between them. The CDR3 runs 19 residues. The entry originates in a study of technical replicates of blood from a few donors. V gene TRBV4-3 combines with J gene TRBJ1-4, with D possibly TRBD1 on 6 matching bases. The clonotype was recovered from a human donor in good health. Some clones in this sample may be carry-over from other donors' samples. Sequencing used PBMCs. The CDR3 spells CASSQEGPGVFLANEKLFF. The CDR3 bases are TGCGCCAGCAGCCAAGAAGGGCCAGGGGTTTTTTTGGCTAATGAAAAACTGTTTTTT.